The following is a T cell receptor (beta chain) sequence with its context. Antigen specificity is unknown. CD45RO-negative cells were positively selected for CCR7, leaving out terminally differentiated effector memory CD45RA+ cells. These data come from a study of shared clonotypes between healthy human individuals. Study outcomes and limitations: Generally, estimated richness proved larger in naive subsets than it did in memory subsets.

Clones were sequenced by immunoSEQ multiplex PCR, and TCRdb holds only the in-frame ones, with some missing. The sample consists of over 2,000,000 clones, around 93% of them appearing once. There are 14 residues in the CDR3. The germline V and J ends were trimmed by 2 bases and 4 bases, with 11 bases remaining between them. Germline V CDR1 and CDR2: MNHNS, SASEGT. The chain is built from TRBV6-1 and TRBJ1-2; no firm D call. The clonotype comes from a man between 18 and 29 years old in good health. Some clones in this sample may be carry-over from other donors' samples. The specimen sequenced was naive CD8+ T cells from PBMCs. CDR3 sequence (DNA): TGTGCCAGCAGTGAAATGGGCAGCACCTATGGCTACACCTTC. As protein: CASSEMGSTYGYTF.